These T cell receptor beta chains were read from a single sample in a study of blood T cell repertoires in COVID-19. Profiling relied on immunoSEQ multiplex PCR, and the TCRdb table lists in-frame clones only, not all of them. The sample carries around 310,000 clones, around 87% recorded once. Sequencing used peripheral blood. These receptors came from a woman aged 40 to 55 with COVID-19, enrolled during active disease. Both conserved end residues are part of each CDR3. D genes are given only for firm matches. Size tells how often a clone was seen (once, few, many) or the class of an expanded clone, and some rows leave it out.

CASSLKAGDLYEQYF,TGTGCCAGCAGCTTAAAGGCGGGAGATCTCTACGAGCAGTACTTC,.,TRBV7-3,TRBD2,TRBJ2-7
CAWRLRDRVLKDEAFF,TGTGCCTGGAGGCTCCGGGACAGGGTGTTAAAGGATGAAGCTTTCTTT,once,TRBV30,TRBD1,TRBJ1-1
CASSEQGSYEQYF,TGTGCCAGCAGTGAACAGGGATCCTACGAGCAGTACTTC,.,TRBV2,.,TRBJ2-7
CASSESLNSPLHF,TGCGCCAGCAGTGAGTCCTTGAATTCACCCCTCCACTTT,.,TRBV10-2,.,TRBJ1-6
CASGTGTGTEAFF,TGCGCCAGCGGGACAGGGACCGGCACTGAAGCTTTCTTT,.,TRBV5-1,TRBD1,TRBJ1-1
CATSRDREGRDNEQFF,TGTGCCACCAGCAGAGATCGGGAGGGCCGTGACAATGAGCAGTTCTTC,.,TRBV15,TRBD2,TRBJ2-1
CASSLQGTYEQYF,TGCGCCAGCAGCTTGCAGGGGACCTACGAGCAGTACTTC,once,TRBV5-1,.,TRBJ2-7
CASNRKREGRTDTQYF,TGCGCCAGCAACCGAAAGCGGGAGGGCCGTACAGATACGCAGTATTTT,.,TRBV10-2,TRBD2,TRBJ2-3
CASISGTSGSPNTGELFF,TGTGCCAGTATTTCCGGGACTAGCGGGAGCCCGAACACCGGGGAGCTGTTTTTT,.,TRBV27,TRBD2,TRBJ2-2
CASSLGATGANTEAFF,TGTGCCAGCAGCTTGGGTGCAACAGGGGCAAACACTGAAGCTTTCTTT,.,TRBV5-5,TRBD1,TRBJ1-1
CASRFLDRDTGELFF,TGTGCCAGCCGTTTTTTGGACAGGGACACCGGGGAGCTGTTTTTT,.,TRBV6-5,TRBD1,TRBJ2-2
CASSFTGTGGDEQYF,TGTGCCAGCAGCTTTACCGGGACAGGGGGTGACGAGCAGTACTTC,.,TRBV5-4,TRBD1,TRBJ2-7
CASSLNDPLGAQFF,TGCGCCAGCAGCTTAAACGACCCCTTGGGGGCACAGTTCTTC,.,TRBV5-1,.,TRBJ2-1
CASSLRQGVSYEQYF,TGTGCCAGCAGTTTGAGACAGGGGGTTTCCTACGAGCAGTACTTC,.,TRBV28,TRBD1,TRBJ2-7
CASSFGEGTDEQFF,TGTGCCAGCAGCTTTGGGGAGGGGACCGATGAGCAGTTCTTC,.,TRBV7-3,TRBD2,TRBJ2-1
CASSQTQGQGNNEQFF,TGCGCCAGCAGCCAAACCCAGGGACAGGGGAACAATGAGCAGTTCTTC,.,TRBV4-3,TRBD1,TRBJ2-1
CATSRALGQGQETQYF,TGTGCCACCAGCAGAGCCCTGGGACAGGGCCAAGAGACCCAGTACTTC,few,TRBV15,TRBD1,TRBJ2-5
CASSLTGKDYEQYF,TGTGCCAGCAGCTTAACAGGGAAAGACTACGAGCAGTACTTC,.,TRBV5-4,.,TRBJ2-7
CASMRDNEQFF,TGTGCCAGCATGCGGGACAATGAGCAGTTCTTC,.,TRBV2,.,TRBJ2-1
CASTSGRNEQFF,TGTGCCAGCACCTCAGGGAGGAATGAGCAGTTCTTC,.,TRBV5-6,.,TRBJ2-1
CASSPATGAFYGGYTF,TGTGCCAGCAGTCCGGCGACAGGAGCGTTCTATGGTGGCTACACCTTC,once,TRBV6-2/TRBV6-3,.,TRBJ1-2
CASSDVFGGGLETQYF,TGTGCCAGCAGTGACGTCTTCGGGGGGGGGCTGGAGACCCAGTACTTC,.,TRBV6-1,TRBD2,TRBJ2-5
CASSTGQGRNTEAFF,TGCGCCAGCAGCACCGGACAGGGAAGGAACACTGAAGCTTTCTTT,.,TRBV5-1,TRBD1,TRBJ1-1
CSGTGQSSGNTIYF,TGCAGCGGAACAGGACAGAGCTCTGGAAACACCATATATTTT,.,TRBV29-1,.,TRBJ1-3
CASSGTSGRAGRSYEQYF,TGTGCCAGCAGTGGGACTAGCGGGAGGGCCGGAAGGTCCTACGAGCAGTACTTC,few,TRBV6-1,TRBD2,TRBJ2-7
CASSEAWALKPQHF,TGTGCCAGCAGTGAAGCGTGGGCGTTAAAGCCCCAGCATTTT,.,TRBV6-1,.,TRBJ1-5
CASSFGGLLTNEKLFF,TGTGCCAGCAGTTTCGGGGGACTCCTGACTAATGAAAAACTGTTTTTT,.,TRBV28,.,TRBJ1-4
CASSLVEGHYNSPLHF,TGTGCCAGCAGCTTAGTAGAGGGACACTATAATTCACCCCTCCACTTT,.,TRBV7-8,.,TRBJ1-6
CASSPWGPSSGNTIYF,TGTGCCAGCAGCCCCTGGGGCCCCAGCTCTGGAAACACCATATATTTT,.,TRBV9,.,TRBJ1-3
CASSLEGRDPREQYF,TGTGCCAGCAGCTTGGAGGGCAGGGATCCCCGGGAGCAGTACTTC,.,TRBV5-4,.,TRBJ2-7
CASRTGGNGYTF,TGTGCCAGCAGGACGGGGGGTAACGGCTACACCTTC,.,TRBV6-5,.,TRBJ1-2
CASSSTGRETQYF,TGTGCCAGCAGTTCGACAGGGCGAGAGACCCAGTACTTC,.,TRBV6-5,TRBD1,TRBJ2-5
CASSAPLATYEQYF,TGTGCCAGCAGCGCGCCCCTAGCGACCTACGAGCAGTACTTC,once,TRBV11-3,.,TRBJ2-7
CASSQGGGYTF,TGTGCCAGCAGCCAAGGCGGTGGCTACACCTTC,few,TRBV4-2,.,TRBJ1-2
CASSDGERGPTDTQYF,TGTGCCAGCAGCGATGGCGAGCGGGGGCCCACAGATACGCAGTATTTT,few,TRBV6-2/TRBV6-3,TRBD2,TRBJ2-3
CASSLRAYSPLHF,TGTGCCAGCAGCTTGAGGGCCTATTCACCCCTCCACTTT,few,TRBV27,.,TRBJ1-6
CASSQSSGGLQRTQYF,TGTGCCAGCAGCCAGAGTAGCGGGGGGCTCCAAAGGACCCAGTACTTC,.,TRBV14,TRBD2,TRBJ2-5
CASSPGQKSYEQYF,TGTGCCAGCAGTCCCGGACAGAAATCCTACGAGCAGTACTTC,.,TRBV27,.,TRBJ2-7
CASSQDVIYNEQGIPF,TGTGCCAGCAGCCAAGATGTTATCTACAACGAACAGGGAATCCCCTTC,.,TRBV14,.,TRBJ1-2
CASSISGSNQPQHF,TGTGCCAGCAGTATATCAGGTAGCAATCAGCCCCAGCATTTT,.,TRBV7-2,.,TRBJ1-5
CASSAGQAGNQPQHF,TGTGCCAGCAGCGCGGGCCAGGCGGGCAATCAGCCCCAGCATTTT,.,TRBV7-9,.,TRBJ1-5
CAISDPRGTPHNQPQHF,TGTGCCATCAGTGACCCGCGGGGAACCCCCCACAATCAGCCCCAGCATTTT,.,TRBV10-3,.,TRBJ1-5